This T cell receptor beta chain was obtained from a study of breast tumors, draining lymph nodes, adjacent tissues. The sample holds many counts of this clonotype. TCRdb redid the calling of the multiplex PCR reads with MiXCR, one entry per CDR3 protein. The table has nearly 200,000 distinct CDR3 sequences, around 33% seen once. This CDR3 has 18 residues. The germline V gene encodes CDR1 DFQATT and CDR2 SNEGSKA (reference sequence). Deletions cut 1 base from V and 1 base from J, with 17 bases between. Samples came from axillary lymph nodes draining the breast cancer. The chain couples TRBV20-1 to TRBJ2-6; tentatively, D is TRBD1 (5 bases). This TCR was sampled from a female donor with breast cancer. Some clones in this sample may be carry-over from other donors' samples. Material: axillary lymph node tissue. CDR3 sequence: CSARGPPGIASGANVLTF. The CDR3 DNA sequence: TGCAGTGCTAGAGGCCCTCCAGGGATCGCGTCTGGGGCCAACGTCCTGACTTTC.